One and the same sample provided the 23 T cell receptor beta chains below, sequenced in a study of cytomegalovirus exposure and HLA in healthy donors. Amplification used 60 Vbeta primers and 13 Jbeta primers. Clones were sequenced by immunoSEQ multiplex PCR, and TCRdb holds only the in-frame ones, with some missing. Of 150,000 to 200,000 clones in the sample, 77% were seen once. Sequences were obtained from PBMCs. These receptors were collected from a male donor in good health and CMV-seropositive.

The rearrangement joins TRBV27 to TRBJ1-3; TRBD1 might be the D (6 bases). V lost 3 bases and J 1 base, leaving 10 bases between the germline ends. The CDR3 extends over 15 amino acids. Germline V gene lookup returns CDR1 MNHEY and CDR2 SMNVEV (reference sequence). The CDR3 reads CASSLRGLSGNTIYF. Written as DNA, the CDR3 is TGTGCCAGCAGTTTGAGGGGGTTGTCTGGAAACACCATATATTTT.

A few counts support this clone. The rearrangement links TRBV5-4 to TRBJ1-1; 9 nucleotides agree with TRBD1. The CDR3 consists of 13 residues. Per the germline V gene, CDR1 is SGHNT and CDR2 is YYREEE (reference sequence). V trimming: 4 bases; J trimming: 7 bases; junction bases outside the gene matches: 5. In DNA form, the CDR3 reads TGTGCCAGCAGCCAGGGACAGGGTTTTGAAGCTTTCTTT. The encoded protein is CASSQGQGFEAFF.

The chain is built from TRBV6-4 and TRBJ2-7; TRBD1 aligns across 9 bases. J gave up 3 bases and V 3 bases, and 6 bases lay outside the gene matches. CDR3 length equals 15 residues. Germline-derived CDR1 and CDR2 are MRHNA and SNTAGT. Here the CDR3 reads CASSEGTGRIYEQYF. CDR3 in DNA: TGTGCCAGCAGTGAGGGGACAGGGAGAATCTACGAGCAGTACTTC.

DNA for the CDR3: TGTGCCACCAGCAGAGGCGAGCCGGGTGGCTACACCTTC. Translating gives CATSRGEPGGYTF. The chain joins TRBV15 to TRBJ1-2; D remains unclear. V lost 1 base, J lost 7 bases, and 10 bases lay in between. Germline assignment: CDR1 LNHNV and CDR2 YYDKDF (reference sequence). The CDR3 sequence is 13 residues long.

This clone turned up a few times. The CDR3 protein is CASSQEWTSNYGYTF. The CDR3 DNA sequence: TGCGCCAGCAGCCAAGAGTGGACATCCAACTATGGCTACACCTTC. The chain links TRBV4-3 to TRBJ1-2, with a possible D match to TRBD1 (5 bases). The CDR3 totals 15 residues. Trimming took 0 bases from V and 2 from J, leaving 10 bases between them. Germline CDR1 is LGHNA and CDR2 is YSLEER.

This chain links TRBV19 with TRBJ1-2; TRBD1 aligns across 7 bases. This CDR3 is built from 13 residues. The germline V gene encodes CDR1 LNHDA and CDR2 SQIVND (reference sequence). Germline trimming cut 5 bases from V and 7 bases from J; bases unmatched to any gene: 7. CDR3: CASSLGGGSGYTF. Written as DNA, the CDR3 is TGTGCCAGTAGTTTAGGGGGCGGTAGTGGCTACACCTTC.

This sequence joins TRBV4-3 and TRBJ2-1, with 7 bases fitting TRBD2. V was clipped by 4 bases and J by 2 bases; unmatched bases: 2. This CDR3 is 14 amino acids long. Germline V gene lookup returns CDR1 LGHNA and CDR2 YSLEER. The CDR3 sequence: CASSLRGAYNEQFF. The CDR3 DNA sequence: TGCGCCAGCAGCCTTCGGGGGGCCTACAATGAGCAGTTCTTC.

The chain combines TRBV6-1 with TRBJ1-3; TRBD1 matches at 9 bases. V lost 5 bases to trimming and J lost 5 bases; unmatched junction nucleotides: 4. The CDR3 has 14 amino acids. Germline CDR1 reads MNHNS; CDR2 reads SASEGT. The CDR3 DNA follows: TGTGCCAGCAGTCGACAGGGGGAACGAAACACCATATATTTT. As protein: CASSRQGERNTIYF.

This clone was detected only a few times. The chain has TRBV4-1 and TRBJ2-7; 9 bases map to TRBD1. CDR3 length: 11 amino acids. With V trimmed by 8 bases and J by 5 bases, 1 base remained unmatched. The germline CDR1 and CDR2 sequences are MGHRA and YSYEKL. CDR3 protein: CASGTGNEQYF. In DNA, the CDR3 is TGCGCCAGCGGGACAGGGAACGAGCAGTACTTC.

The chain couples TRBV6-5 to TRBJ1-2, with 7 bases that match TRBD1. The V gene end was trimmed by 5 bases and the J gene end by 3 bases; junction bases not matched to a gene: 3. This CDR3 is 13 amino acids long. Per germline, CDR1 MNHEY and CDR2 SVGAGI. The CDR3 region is CASSDDRDYGYTF. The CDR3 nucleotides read TGTGCCAGCAGTGATGACAGGGACTATGGCTACACCTTC.

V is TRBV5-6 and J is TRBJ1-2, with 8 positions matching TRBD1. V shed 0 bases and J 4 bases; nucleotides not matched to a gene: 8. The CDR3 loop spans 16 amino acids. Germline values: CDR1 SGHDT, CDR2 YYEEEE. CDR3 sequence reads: CASSLEGRGRGYGYTF. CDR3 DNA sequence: TGTGCCAGCAGCTTGGAGGGCAGGGGGCGAGGCTATGGCTACACCTTC.

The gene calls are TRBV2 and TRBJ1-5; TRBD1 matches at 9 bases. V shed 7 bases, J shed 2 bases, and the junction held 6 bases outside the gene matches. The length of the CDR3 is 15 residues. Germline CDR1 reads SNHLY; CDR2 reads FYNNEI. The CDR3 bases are TGTGCCAGCAAGGGACAGGGAGGGGGCAATCAGCCCCAGCATTTT. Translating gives CASKGQGGGNQPQHF.

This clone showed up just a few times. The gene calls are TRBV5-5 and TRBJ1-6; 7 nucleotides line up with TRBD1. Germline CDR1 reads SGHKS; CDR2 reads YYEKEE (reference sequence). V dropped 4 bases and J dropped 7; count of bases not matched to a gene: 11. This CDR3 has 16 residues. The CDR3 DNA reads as TGTGCCAGCAGCACTGGCCCGGACAGGATGAATTCACCCCTCCACTTT. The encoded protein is CASSTGPDRMNSPLHF.

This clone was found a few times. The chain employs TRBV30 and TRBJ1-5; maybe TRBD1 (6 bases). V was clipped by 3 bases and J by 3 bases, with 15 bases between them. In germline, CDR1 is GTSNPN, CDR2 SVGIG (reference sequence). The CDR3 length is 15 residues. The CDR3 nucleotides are TGTGCCTGGAGCGGGGCGGGGGGGCCCAATCAGCCCCAGCATTTT. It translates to CAWSGAGGPNQPQHF.

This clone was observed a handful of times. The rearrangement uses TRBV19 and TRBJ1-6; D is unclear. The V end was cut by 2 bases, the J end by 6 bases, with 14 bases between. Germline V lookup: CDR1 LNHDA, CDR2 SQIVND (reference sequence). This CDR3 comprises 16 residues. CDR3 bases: TGTGCCAGTAGTATATTCGGCGGAGGGATTAATTCACCCCTCCACTTT. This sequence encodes CASSIFGGGINSPLHF.

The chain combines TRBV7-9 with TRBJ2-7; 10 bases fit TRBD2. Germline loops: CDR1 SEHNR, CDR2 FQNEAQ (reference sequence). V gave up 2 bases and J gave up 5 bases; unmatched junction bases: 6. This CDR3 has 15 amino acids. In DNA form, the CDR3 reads TGTGCCAGCAGCTTAAGAAGCGGGGGGGCCCACGAGCAGTACTTC. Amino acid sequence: CASSLRSGGAHEQYF.

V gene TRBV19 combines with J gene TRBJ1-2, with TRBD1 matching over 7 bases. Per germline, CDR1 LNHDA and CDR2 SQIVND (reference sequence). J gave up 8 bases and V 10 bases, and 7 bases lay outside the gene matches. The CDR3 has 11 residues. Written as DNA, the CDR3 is TGTGCCACCGAAACAGGGGAAGGCTACACCTTC. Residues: CATETGEGYTF.

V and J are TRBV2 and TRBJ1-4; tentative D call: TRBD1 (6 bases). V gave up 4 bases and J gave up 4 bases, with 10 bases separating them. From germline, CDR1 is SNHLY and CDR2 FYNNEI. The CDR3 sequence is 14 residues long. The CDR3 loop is CASSAGGGNEKLFF. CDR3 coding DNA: TGTGCCAGCAGTGCTGGGGGCGGTAATGAAAAACTGTTTTTT.

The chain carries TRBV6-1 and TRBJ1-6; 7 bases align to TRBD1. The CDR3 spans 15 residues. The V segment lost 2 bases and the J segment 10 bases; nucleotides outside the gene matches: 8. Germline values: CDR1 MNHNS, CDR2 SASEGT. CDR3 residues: CASSERTGIASPLHF. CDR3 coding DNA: TGTGCCAGCAGTGAAAGGACAGGAATCGCCTCACCCCTCCACTTT.

Here the CDR3 reads CASSLSGFYNEQFF. Written as DNA, the CDR3 is TGTGCCAGCAGCTTAAGCGGGTTTTACAATGAGCAGTTCTTC. The rearrangement links TRBV7-8 to TRBJ2-1; a possible D gene is TRBD2 (6 bases). The CDR3 sequence is 14 residues long. Germline V lookup: CDR1 SGHVS, CDR2 FQNEAQ. Deletions cut 2 bases from V and 4 bases from J, with 9 bases between.

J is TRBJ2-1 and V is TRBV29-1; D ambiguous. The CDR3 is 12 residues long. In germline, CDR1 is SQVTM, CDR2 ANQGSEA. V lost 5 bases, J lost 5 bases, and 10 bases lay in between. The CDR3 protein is CSVFGGDNEQFF. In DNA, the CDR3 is TGCAGCGTTTTCGGCGGCGACAATGAGCAGTTCTTC.

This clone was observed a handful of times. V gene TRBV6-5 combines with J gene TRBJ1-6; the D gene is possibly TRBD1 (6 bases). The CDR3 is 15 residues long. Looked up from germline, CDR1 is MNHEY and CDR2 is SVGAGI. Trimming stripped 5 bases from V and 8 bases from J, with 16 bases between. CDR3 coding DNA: TGTGCCAGCAGTAGAACAGGGACGCGGGATTCACCCCTCCACTTT. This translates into CASSRTGTRDSPLHF.

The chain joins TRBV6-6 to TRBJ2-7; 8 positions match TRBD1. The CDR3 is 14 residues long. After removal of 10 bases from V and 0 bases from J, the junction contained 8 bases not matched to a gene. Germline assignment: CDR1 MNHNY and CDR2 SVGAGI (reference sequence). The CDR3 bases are TGTGCCATTAGGGGGACAGGCCTCTCCTACGAGCAGTACTTC. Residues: CAIRGTGLSYEQYF.